This T cell receptor (beta chain) emerged from a study of blood T cell repertoires in COVID-19. V lost 7 bases and J lost 0, with 13 bases in between. The CDR3 sequence is 15 residues long. From germline, CDR1 is LNHDA and CDR2 SQIVND (reference sequence). This table comes from immunoSEQ multiplex PCR, and its TCRdb copy is limited to in-frame clones, with some not included. Of 340,000 or so clones in the sample, 70% to 90% were seen once. Specimen: PBMCs or T cells enriched from blood (not recorded which). The V gene is TRBV19, the J gene TRBJ1-3; no clear D. The clonotype was recovered from a woman in her forties with acute COVID-19. CDR3 protein: CASNPDLSSGNTIYF. The CDR3 DNA reads as TGTGCCAGTAACCCAGACTTGAGCTCTGGAAACACCATATATTTT.